Only one count was recorded for the clone carrying this T cell receptor beta chain. Living in under 30 US areas, the participants were between roughly 18 and 90 years of age. Cohort placement rested on clinical history that participants reported themselves. The entry originates in a study of blood T cell repertoires in COVID-19. In the study overall: Acute and convalescent COVID-19 samples came from the United States, Italy and Spain.

V gave up 3 bases and J gave up 0 bases, with 18 bases separating them. Germline V gene lookup returns CDR1 MNHNS and CDR2 SASEGT. CDR3 length equals 18 residues. The method was immunoSEQ multiplex PCR; TCRdb's version includes in-frame clones alone and lacks a portion of them. The sample lists 200,000 to 250,000 clones; about 80% were seen once. The sample taken for sequencing was PBMCs or T cells enriched from blood (not recorded which). The sequence came from a woman in her 50s who had been exposed to COVID-19. The chain combines TRBV6-1 with TRBJ1-3; a weak D match, TRBD1 (6 bases). In DNA, the CDR3 is TGTGCCAGCAGTGACAGGGGCCGTGTATCCGGCTCTGGAAACACCATATATTTT. This gives the protein CASSDRGRVSGSGNTIYF.